This T cell receptor beta chain is from a study of blood T cell repertoires in COVID-19 (dated by TCRdb to 2019 to 2021). Some background on the complete study: The collaborator samples originated in the United States, Italy and Spain and spanned the acute and convalescent phases of COVID-19. The material from the prospective study consisted of cDNA or gDNA derived from T cells, B-cell-depleted T cells, or PBMCs. Subjects who had been exposed to COVID-19, were actively infected with it, or had recovered from it provided the deeply sampled blood TCRbeta repertoires that made up the dataset. The repertoires were released in a freely available public database meant as a resource for research on the immune response to SARS-CoV-2. The samples were drawn from two sources: the first 160 participants of the ongoing ImmuneRACE study, and 1,200 or so subjects contributed by 6 global collaborators. The sample metadata nearly always contained a de-identified subject ID, COVID-19 status, age in years and sex. HLA class I and class II types, where available, came from metadata supplied by the sample provider rather than from assay-based typing. Beyond this particular receptor, the publication reports: How much clinical and demographic metadata was included differed by source and by participant, and the metadata was provided uncurated.

The collaborating institutions used their own protocols to collect whole blood in K2EDTA tubes. For TCRbeta analysis, collaborator samples were shipped as frozen whole blood, as isolated PBMCs, or as DNA extracted from either sample type. This clone was counted only a few times. Its antigen is not yet known. Base qualities are not at hand, and no much larger clone is one base apart. TCRbeta CDR3 regions were amplified from genomic DNA using the immunoSEQ Assay, a bias-controlled multiplex PCR. In the source study's methods: Within the assay, amplification of reference gene primers was used to estimate how many nucleated cells each sample contained. To quantify the absolute abundance of each unique TCRbeta CDR3 rearrangement, sequence reads were collapsed and filtered. Productive Simpson clonality was computed per sample as the square root of Simpson's diversity index over productive rearrangements. Not all clones reach the TCRdb copy of this immuneACCESS table, which keeps in-frame sequences only. Checked studies attribute under half of the gap to unresolved V genes and leave the rest unexplained. That table furnishes V, J and clone size, whereas the DNA furnished D and trimming. The sample table lists about 250,000 clones, roughly 83% of them with a count of one. About 9.6% of the sample comes from the top ten.

The CDR3 starts with the cysteine, ends with the phenylalanine, and has 10 residues. Only the CDR3 region is kept as DNA, spanning 30 bases read in frame from base 1. For CDR1 and CDR2, the germline V gene lists MNHEY and SVGAGI. V drops 8 bases and J drops 12 bases, leaving 11 bases in between. The V gene is TRBV6-5 and the J gene is TRBJ1-5, with no confident D gene call. This TCR was recovered from a man at least 80 years old with acute or convalescent COVID-19. Sequenced: peripheral blood. CDR3 region: CASGQNYQHF. Read as DNA, the sequence is TGTGCCAGCGGCCAAAATTACCAGCATTTT.